This TCR beta chain was sequenced in a study of regulatory T cells in long-lasting Graves disease. Trimming left V 3 bases short and J 5 bases short, with 4 bases between. The CDR3 has 10 amino acids. Germline CDR1 is SQVTM and CDR2 is ANQGSEA. The time point here: newly diagnosed GD, antithyroid drugs for less than 3 months. After RNA was extracted from PBMCs, the TCR library was made from it. This clonotype was recorded many times. Assembly of TCR beta libraries relied on iRepertoire HTBI primers together with Arm-PCR of CDR3 regions. Using its own MiXCR run on the multiplex PCR reads, TCRdb lists one record per CDR3 protein. The sample lists roughly 360,000 distinct CDR3 sequences, about 11% occurring once. These data were likewise used in another study, on T cells in Graves' hyperthyroidism and ophthalmopathy. That report notes: During a first-round RT-PCR of the TCR CDR3, the HTBI primer set was used.

This rearrangement joins TRBV29-1 to TRBJ1-2; unclear D gene. This clonotype originated in a woman aged 18-29 years with Graves disease. The sequencing here drew on peripheral blood mononuclear cells (PBMCs), taken at new diagnosis, from a patient treated with antithyroid drugs. The CDR3 loop is CSVDLYGYTF. CDR3 DNA sequence: TGCAGCGTTGATCTGTATGGCTACACCTTC.